This passage covers 17 T cell receptor beta chains from one sample sequenced in a study of shared clonotypes between healthy human individuals. Here immunoSEQ multiplex PCR was the method, and the copy in TCRdb shows in-frame clones only, minus some. The table has some 2,100,000 clones, 85% to 95% seen once; the top ten hold 1.5% to 2%. CD45RO-negative CD8 cells positively selected for CCR7 made up the naive population, which excluded terminally differentiated effector memory CD45RA+ cells. Sample: naive CD8+ T cells from PBMCs. The receptor set was obtained from a man between 18 and 35 years old in good health. Some clones in this sample may be carry-over from other donors' samples.

V usage is TRBV15 and J usage is TRBJ2-3; D ambiguous. Germline CDR1 reads LNHNV; CDR2 reads YYDKDF (reference sequence). This CDR3 is 15 amino acids long. V gave up 1 base and J gave up 0 bases, with 8 bases separating them. CDR3: CATSRGPPSTDTQYF. CDR3 DNA sequence: TGTGCCACCAGCAGAGGGCCTCCTAGCACAGATACGCAGTATTTT. The full variable domain, completed using reference TRBV15 and TRBJ2-3, is DAMVIQNPRYQVTQFGKPVTLSCSQTLNHNVMYWYQQKSSQAPKLLFHYYDKDFNNEADTPDNFQSRRPNTSFCFLDIRSPGLGDTAMYLCATSRGPPSTDTQYFGPGTRLTVL.

The chain joins TRBV19 to TRBJ2-3, with D perhaps TRBD2 (6 bases). Germline values: CDR1 LNHDA, CDR2 SQIVND (reference sequence). With 7 bases removed from V and 2 bases from J, the gap between germline ends came to 13 bases. The CDR3 spans 14 residues. CDR3 in DNA: TGTGCCAGTACCCCCCGGACTAACACAGATACGCAGTATTTT. It yields the protein CASTPRTNTDTQYF.

The CDR3 bases are TGTGCCACCAGCAGAGCGCGCTACCAGGTGGACACCGGGGAGCTGTTTTTT. This gives the protein CATSRARYQVDTGELFF. The chain combines TRBV15 with TRBJ2-2; D remains ambiguous. Deletions cut 1 base from V and 3 bases from J, with 15 bases between. This CDR3 is built from 17 residues. Germline V gene lookup returns CDR1 LNHNV and CDR2 YYDKDF (reference sequence).

The table lists this clone with a count of one. The genes are TRBV9 and TRBJ2-5; 7 nucleotides line up with TRBD2. Trimming cost V 3 bases and J 5 bases; bases outside gene matches: 10. The CDR3 contains 15 residues. Germline CDR1 reads SGDLS; CDR2 reads YYNGEE. CDR3 nucleotide sequence: TGTGCCAGCAGCGGATCCGGGACTACCCTGGAGACCCAGTACTTC. This codes for CASSGSGTTLETQYF.

V and J are TRBV2 and TRBJ2-1; 13 nucleotides agree with TRBD2. Germline V gives CDR1 SNHLY, CDR2 FYNNEI. The CDR3 spans 15 residues. J gave up 8 bases and V 6 bases, and 7 bases lay outside the gene matches. CDR3: CASRELAGGPHEQFF. The DNA for the CDR3 is TGTGCCAGCAGGGAACTAGCGGGAGGGCCCCATGAGCAGTTCTTC.

V usage is TRBV27 and J usage is TRBJ2-1, with a weak D call TRBD1 (5 bases). The CDR3 is 14 residues long. The V end lost 0 bases, the J end lost 9 bases, and 12 bases lay between the germline ends. Germline V gene data show CDR1 as MNHEY and CDR2 as SMNVEV (reference sequence). The CDR3 nucleotides read TGTGCCAGCAGTTTATCGGCTTTGGGGCTTGAGCAGTTCTTC. This encodes CASSLSALGLEQFF.

The chain couples TRBV6-6 to TRBJ2-7; D possibly matches TRBD1 or TRBD2 (6 bases each). V lost 7 bases and J lost 4, with 17 bases in between. Per the germline V gene, CDR1 is MNHNY and CDR2 is SVGAGI (reference sequence). There are 14 residues in the CDR3. The CDR3 DNA reads TGTGCCAGCATCGGGGCAGGGGAGGAGTACGAGCAGTACTTC. It translates to CASIGAGEEYEQYF.

The V and J genes are TRBV9 and TRBJ1-4; D not resolved. Per germline, CDR1 SGDLS and CDR2 YYNGEE. Trimming took 4 bases from V and 4 from J, leaving 8 bases between them. This CDR3 comprises 13 residues. The CDR3 here is CASSRSVNEKLFF. DNA of the CDR3: TGTGCCAGCAGCAGGAGTGTTAATGAAAAACTGTTTTTT.

As to this clone: The same CDR3 arises from other DNA sequences in this sample as well. The chain is built from TRBV6-6 and TRBJ1-1; D perhaps matches TRBD1 (6 bases). The germline V and J ends were trimmed by 3 bases and 3 bases, with 11 bases remaining between them. The CDR3 contains 14 residues. Germline V lookup: CDR1 MNHNY, CDR2 SVGAGI (reference sequence). The CDR3 nucleotides read TGTGCCAGCAGTTATACAGAGGGGGACACTGAAGCTTTCTTT. As protein: CASSYTEGDTEAFF.

This rearrangement joins TRBV7-9 to TRBJ1-1, with D maybe TRBD1 (5 bases). V lost 4 bases and J lost 8, with 23 bases in between. The CDR3 extends over 16 amino acids. Germline CDR1 is SEHNR and CDR2 is FQNEAQ (reference sequence). The CDR3 DNA follows: TGTGCCAGCAGCTCCACAGTTCGATTAGGGGCCGGAGAAGCTTTCTTT. This translates into CASSSTVRLGAGEAFF.

The rearrangement uses TRBV6-4 and TRBJ1-1; tentatively, D is TRBD1 (6 bases). The CDR3 loop spans 15 amino acids. Germline lookup yields CDR1 MRHNA and CDR2 SNTAGT. With 0 bases removed from V and 1 base from J, the gap between germline ends came to 9 bases. The CDR3 loop is CASSDSTGPNTEAFF. The CDR3 region has the DNA TGTGCCAGCAGTGACTCGACAGGACCGAACACTGAAGCTTTCTTT.

This clone appeared once. This rearrangement joins TRBV4-1 to TRBJ1-6; 8 bases fit TRBD1. Per germline, CDR1 MGHRA and CDR2 YSYEKL. V lost 3 bases, J lost 6 bases, and 7 bases stayed unmatched. The CDR3 sequence is 16 residues long. The CDR3 DNA is TGCGCCAGCAGCCAGCAGGGAACAGGGGGTAATTCACCCCTCCACTTT. Its protein product is CASSQQGTGGNSPLHF.

J is TRBJ1-1 and V is TRBV27; D perhaps matches TRBD1 (5 bases). Trimming stripped 10 bases from V and 7 bases from J, with 19 bases between. CDR1 and CDR2 from the germline V gene are MNHEY and SMNVEV (reference sequence). The CDR3 runs 13 residues. CDR3 in amino acids: CATGGRAGYEAFF. The CDR3 nucleotides read TGTGCCACCGGGGGTAGGGCAGGCTATGAAGCTTTCTTT.

The V call is TRBV4-1, the J call TRBJ1-1, with D perhaps matching TRBD1 (6 bases). V was pared by 3 bases and J by 5 bases, with 16 bases between. CDR3 length equals 15 residues. Germline assignment: CDR1 MGHRA and CDR2 YSYEKL. CDR3 DNA sequence: TGCGCCAGCAGCCACGATTCGGGGGGCCGTACTGAAGCTTTCTTT. It is translated as CASSHDSGGRTEAFF.

The chain couples TRBV2 to TRBJ2-7; 9 bases align to TRBD1. The junction had 7 bases not matched to a gene; V was cut back by 4 bases and J by 3 bases. This CDR3 region has 15 residues. The germline gives CDR1 SNHLY, CDR2 FYNNEI. The CDR3 is CASSGRQGGNYEQYF. The DNA for the CDR3 is TGTGCCAGCAGTGGTAGACAGGGGGGAAACTACGAGCAGTACTTC.

V gene TRBV6-6 combines with J gene TRBJ2-7; the D gene is possibly TRBD2 (6 bases). Germline V CDR1 and CDR2: MNHNY, SVGAGI (reference sequence). Trimming left V 11 bases short and J 0 bases short, with 20 bases between. The CDR3 is 15 amino acids. CDR3 sequence: CAHGGGGAASYEQYF. In DNA, the CDR3 is TGTGCCCACGGGGGAGGTGGGGCCGCCTCCTACGAGCAGTACTTC.

J is TRBJ2-7 and V is TRBV19; 9 nucleotides agree with TRBD1. Germline V gene sequence: CDR1 LNHDA, CDR2 SQIVND (reference sequence). This CDR3 region has 15 residues. V shed 5 bases, J shed 2 bases, and the junction held 7 bases outside the gene matches. The chain's CDR3 is CASSPGTGSAYEQYF. The CDR3 coding sequence is TGTGCCAGTAGTCCAGGGACAGGGTCTGCCTACGAGCAGTACTTC.